The next 25 T cell receptor beta chains were all read from a single sample in a study of T cells in Graves' hyperthyroidism and ophthalmopathy. Researchers amplified the TCR beta CDR3 regions from RNA transcripts. The HTBI primer set served for first-round RT-PCR of the TCR CDR3. TCRdb itself ran the multiplex PCR reads through MiXCR, one entry per CDR3 protein. The repertoire holds over 450,000 distinct CDR3 sequences, with approximately 17% as singletons. What was sequenced was blood. The receptor set was obtained from a woman between 18 and 29 years old with Graves' ophthalmopathy.

This clonotype was counted a few times. The genes are TRBV20-1 and TRBJ1-1, with a possible D match to TRBD1 (5 bases). V lost 5 bases and J 6 bases, leaving 16 bases between the germline ends. Germline V gene sequence: CDR1 DFQATT, CDR2 SNEGSKA (reference sequence). The length of the CDR3 is 13 residues. The CDR3 sequence: CSAPGPRKAEAFF. CDR3 in DNA: TGCAGTGCTCCGGGACCGAGGAAGGCTGAAGCTTTCTTT.

The V call is TRBV3-1, the J call TRBJ2-3; 15 bases are shared with TRBD2. CDR1 and CDR2 (germline): LGHDT, YNNKEL (reference sequence). J lost 7 bases, V lost 6 bases, and 5 bases had no gene match. This CDR3 is built from 15 residues. The CDR3 loop is CASRRTSGGANTQYF. CDR3 DNA sequence: TGTGCCAGCAGGAGGACTAGCGGGGGGGCTAATACGCAGTATTTT.

This clonotype was found a few times. The chain employs TRBV29-1 and TRBJ2-7; D gene unclear. This CDR3 has 14 residues. The ends were cut back, 0 bases at V and 2 bases at J, with 11 bases in the middle. Germline assignment: CDR1 SQVTM and CDR2 ANQGSEA. The CDR3 sequence is CSVEDEKGTYEQYF. The CDR3, as DNA: TGCAGCGTTGAAGACGAGAAAGGAACCTACGAGCAGTACTTC.

This clonotype occurred many times. The rearrangement joins TRBV7-2 to TRBJ2-7, with D perhaps TRBD1 (6 bases). The V gene lost 2 bases and the J gene lost 6 bases, with 8 bases spanning the gap. This CDR3 has 12 amino acids. The germline V gene encodes CDR1 SGHTA and CDR2 FQGNSA. This CDR3 is CASSLSRGEQYF. In DNA form, the CDR3 reads TGTGCCAGCAGCTTAAGCAGGGGCGAGCAGTACTTC.

This clonotype was observed at least ten times. The rearrangement uses TRBV28 and TRBJ1-2, with D tentatively TRBD1 (5 bases). CDR3 length: 14 residues. Trimming shortened V by 2 bases and J by 2 bases, and 9 bases separated the two germline ends. In germline, CDR1 is MDHEN, CDR2 SYDVKM. The CDR3 bases are TGTGCCAGCAGTTTAAGTGCAGGGAACTATGGCTACACCTTC. Translation gives CASSLSAGNYGYTF.

In its sample, this clonotype was seen many times. The gene calls are TRBV28 and TRBJ1-4; possible D gene TRBD1, 6 bases. Germline assignment: CDR1 MDHEN and CDR2 SYDVKM. The germline V and J ends were trimmed by 5 bases and 7 bases, with 14 bases remaining between them. The CDR3 has 14 residues. In DNA form, the CDR3 reads TGTGCCAGCAGTGAACAGGGTGTCGGTGAAAAACTGTTTTTT. It is translated as CASSEQGVGEKLFF.

The chain carries TRBV29-1 and TRBJ2-7, with D perhaps matching TRBD1 (6 bases). Germline CDR1 and CDR2: SQVTM and ANQGSEA. Trimming cost V 5 bases and J 3 bases, with 11 bases left between them. This CDR3 has 12 residues. The CDR3 nucleotides read TGCAGCGTTCGCCAGGGACACTACGAGCAGTACTTC. Protein product: CSVRQGHYEQYF.

In its sample, this clonotype was seen many times. The chain has TRBV28 and TRBJ2-5; 7 bases align to TRBD2. J was trimmed by 4 bases and V by 6 bases; bases with no gene match: 8. The CDR3 is 14 amino acids. The V gene's germline CDR1 is MDHEN and CDR2 SYDVKM. The CDR3 DNA follows: TGTGCCAGCAGGGTTGGGGGGGATCGAGAGACCCAGTACTTC. The encoded protein is CASRVGGDRETQYF.

This clonotype was counted at least ten times. This chain uses TRBV15 with TRBJ2-1; 10 bases fit TRBD1. The germline V gene has CDR1 LNHNV and CDR2 YYDKDF (reference sequence). J lost 4 bases, V lost 5 bases, and 5 bases had no gene match. This CDR3 contains 15 residues. The DNA for the CDR3 is TGTGCCACCAGCCGTGACAGGGGGCGTTACAATGAGCAGTTCTTC. Translated: CATSRDRGRYNEQFF.

The chain has TRBV4-3 and TRBJ1-1; tentative D call: TRBD1 (5 bases). The germline V and J ends were trimmed by 5 bases and 4 bases, with 14 bases remaining between them. The CDR3 covers 14 residues. The germline V gene encodes CDR1 LGHNA and CDR2 YSLEER. The CDR3 coding sequence is TGCGCCAGCAGCTTTTCGGGGGTTAGCACTGAAGCTTTCTTT. Amino acids: CASSFSGVSTEAFF.

There are many counts of this clonotype. V and J are TRBV7-9 and TRBJ2-1; D is uncertain. The CDR3 is made up of 14 amino acids. The V and J ends lost 0 bases and 5 bases respectively, with 8 bases between them. The germline V gene has CDR1 SEHNR and CDR2 FQNEAQ (reference sequence). CDR3 bases: TGTGCCAGCAGCTTAGCTCACGATCACAATGAGCAGTTCTTC. Translating it yields CASSLAHDHNEQFF.

This clonotype was found many times. The chain recombines TRBV2 with TRBJ2-7; TRBD2 matches at 16 bases. CDR3 size: 15 residues. Germline V CDR1 and CDR2: SNHLY, FYNNEI. The V and J ends lost 3 bases and 4 bases, in that order; junction bases with no gene match: 0. The CDR3: CASSEGLAGGYEQYF. Written as DNA, the CDR3 is TGTGCCAGCAGTGAGGGACTAGCGGGGGGGTACGAGCAGTACTTC.

This clonotype occurred a few times. The chain employs TRBV6-1 and TRBJ1-4, with D hard to call. The CDR3 runs to 14 residues. The germline V and J ends were trimmed by 0 bases and 0 bases, with 2 bases remaining between them. CDR1 is MNHNS and CDR2 is SASEGT in the germline V gene. CDR3 loop: CASSEAATNEKLFF. DNA of the CDR3: TGTGCCAGCAGTGAAGCAGCAACTAATGAAAAACTGTTTTTT.

This clonotype was seen many times. The J gene is TRBJ2-7, the V gene TRBV27; tentative D call: TRBD2 (5 bases). The V end was cut by 4 bases, the J end by 3 bases, with 10 bases between. Germline CDR1 and CDR2: MNHEY and SMNVEV (reference sequence). The CDR3 covers 13 residues. The CDR3 loop is CASSYDGGYEQYF. CDR3 sequence (DNA): TGTGCCAGCAGTTACGACGGAGGCTACGAGCAGTACTTC.

This clonotype was counted many times. This rearrangement joins TRBV7-6 to TRBJ2-1; no definite D call. The germline V and J ends were trimmed by 0 bases and 4 bases, with 13 bases remaining between them. The CDR3 runs to 16 residues. The germline V gene has CDR1 SGHVS and CDR2 FNYEAQ. As DNA, the CDR3 is TGTGCCAGCAGCTTAGCGCAGCTAGTTGGGTACAATGAGCAGTTCTTC. Residues: CASSLAQLVGYNEQFF.

This clonotype came up many times. The chain recombines TRBV28 with TRBJ1-1; D may be TRBD1 (5 bases). Germline loops: CDR1 MDHEN, CDR2 SYDVKM. Between the trimmed V and J ends, which lost 2 bases and 4 bases, there was a span of 23 bases. This CDR3 region has 18 residues. The CDR3, as DNA: TGTGCCAGCAGTTTAGGGGGGTCGCCCACTGTAAAGGGCACTGAAGCTTTCTTT. Translated: CASSLGGSPTVKGTEAFF.

The gene calls are TRBV7-9 and TRBJ1-4; no reliable D call. The CDR3 is 14 residues long. Germline loops: CDR1 SEHNR, CDR2 FQNEAQ (reference sequence). V lost 4 bases to trimming and J lost 5 bases, with 11 bases between them. CDR3 region: CASSSGSSNEKLFF. The CDR3 DNA follows: TGTGCCAGCAGCTCCGGGAGCAGCAATGAAAAACTGTTTTTT.

J is TRBJ1-1 and V is TRBV6-1; unclear D gene. V lost 7 bases and J lost 5, with 20 bases in between. This CDR3 is 15 amino acids long. The germline gives CDR1 MNHNS, CDR2 SASEGT. The CDR3 coding sequence is TGTGCCAGCACTCCCGGGGTCGAGCAGGTAACTGAAGCTTTCTTT. It is translated as CASTPGVEQVTEAFF.

This clonotype was seen many times. The V gene is TRBV5-5, the J gene TRBJ1-4; 8 nucleotides line up with TRBD1. This CDR3 comprises 20 residues. Germline values: CDR1 SGHKS, CDR2 YYEKEE (reference sequence). V lost 3 bases to trimming and J lost 0 bases; unmatched junction nucleotides: 16. CDR3: CASSSRTATGAGATNEKLFF. Written as DNA, the CDR3 is TGTGCCAGCAGCTCACGGACCGCGACAGGGGCGGGAGCAACTAATGAAAAACTGTTTTTT.

This clonotype has only one observation. Its ends do not fully match the called genes, so a read error is possible. This chain links TRBV6-9 with TRBJ1-2; unclear D gene. Germline loops: CDR1 MNHGY, CDR2 SVAAGI. This CDR3 region has 14 residues. For the CDR3, the DNA is TGCGCCAGCAGTTTCCGGACGCCCCGGGATGGCTACACCTTC. Translating gives CASSFRTPRDGYTF.

This clonotype was counted many times. The chain has TRBV18 and TRBJ2-5; perhaps D is TRBD1 or TRBD2 (5 bases each). V gave up 2 bases and J gave up 1 base, with 11 bases separating them. The CDR3 sequence is 15 residues long. In germline, CDR1 is KGHSH, CDR2 LQKENI. CDR3 sequence (DNA): TGTGCCAGCTCACCAGCCTGGGGGAGCCAAGAGACCCAGTACTTC. Amino acids: CASSPAWGSQETQYF.

This clonotype has a single count. This chain joins TRBV25-1 and TRBJ1-4; D gene uncertain. CDR1 MGHDK and CDR2 SYGVNS come from the germline V gene. This CDR3 region has 12 residues. Trimming shortened V by 3 bases and J by 8 bases, and 7 bases separated the two germline ends. This CDR3 reads CASSDMSEKLFF. The CDR3 DNA sequence: TGTGCCAGCAGTGATATGTCAGAAAAACTGTTTTTT.

This clonotype was counted ten times or more. The rearrangement joins TRBV3-1 to TRBJ2-1; TRBD2 aligns across 13 bases. This CDR3 contains 17 residues. Germline loops: CDR1 LGHDT, CDR2 YNNKEL (reference sequence). With V trimmed by 2 bases and J by 7 bases, 8 bases remained unmatched. DNA for the CDR3: TGTGCCAGCAGCCAACTCAGGACTAGCGGGAGACGGAATGAGCAGTTCTTC. Residues: CASSQLRTSGRRNEQFF.

The genes are TRBV11-2 and TRBJ2-1; TRBD1 agrees at 10 bases. Trimming removed 7 bases from V and 0 bases from J; junction bases left unmatched: 18. From germline, CDR1 is SGHAT and CDR2 FQNNGV. The CDR3 loop spans 20 amino acids. The chain's CDR3 is CASTLLGQGDMVGSYNEQFF. CDR3 in DNA: TGTGCCAGCACCCTCCTAGGACAGGGGGATATGGTAGGCTCCTACAATGAGCAGTTCTTC.

This clonotype was counted ten times or more. The V and J genes are TRBV11-3 and TRBJ2-1, with 10 bases matching TRBD1. The CDR3 spans 16 residues. V was pared by 3 bases and J by 6 bases, with 8 bases of the junction left unmatched. Germline CDR1 is SGHNT and CDR2 is YENEEA. The chain's CDR3 is CASSFTGTGAPNEQFF. In DNA, the CDR3 is TGTGCCAGCAGCTTTACCGGGACAGGGGCCCCCAATGAGCAGTTCTTC. The full variable domain, with the rest looked up from reference TRBV11-3 and TRBJ2-1, is EAGVVQSPRYKIIEKKQPVAFWCNPISGHNTLYWYLQNLGQGPELLIRYENEEAVDDSQLPKDRFSAERLKGVDSTLKIQPAELGDSAVYLCASSFTGTGAPNEQFFGPGTRLTVL.